The clone carrying this T cell receptor beta chain has more than one count but fewer than ten. MiXCR, applied by TCRdb to the 5' RACE reads, yields one record per CDR3 protein. The table lists 470,000 or so distinct CDR3 sequences, less than 25% of them singletons. CDR1 and CDR2 from the germline V gene are DFQATT and SNEGSKA (reference sequence). V dropped 6 bases and J dropped 3 bases, with 14 bases sitting between them. This CDR3 is 13 amino acids long. This sample is drawn from a study of identical twins. This same sample was also taken into another study, of T cells expressing NK-cell markers. That investigation notes: From sorted CD3+CD56+NKG2C+, CD3+CD56+NKG2C- and CD3+CD56-NKG2C+ T cells came the TCR beta repertoires.

This TCR came from a woman aged 18-29 years in good health. The gene calls are TRBV20-1 and TRBJ1-2, with D perhaps TRBD1 (6 bases). Source material: CD4+ T cells sorted from blood. CDR3 amino acids: CSAARTAYYGYTF. The CDR3 DNA reads TGCAGTGCGGCCAGGACAGCCTACTATGGCTACACCTTC.